This TCR beta chain was captured in a study of patients and donors after allogeneic stem cell transplantation. Germline CDR1 is SGHRS and CDR2 is YFSETQ. Trimming removed 2 bases at V and 2 bases at J, with 11 bases between. The CDR3 runs to 14 residues. TCRdb fed the RT-PCR reads into MiXCR, producing one record per CDR3 protein. The sample carries 900,000 to 1,000,000 distinct CDR3 sequences, more than 15% recorded once. This clonotype was counted a few times. This receptor was obtained from a human donor who was either an allogeneic HSCT recipient or a stem cell or donor lymphocyte infusion donor (not recorded which). It is not recorded whose cells these are; they may come from a transplant donor. The J gene is TRBJ2-7, the V gene TRBV5-1; no firm D call. Sequencing was carried out using blood, either unsorted or a sorted T cell fraction (not recorded which). CDR3 nucleotide sequence: TGCGCCAGCAGCTTAATTTACGGAGCCTACGAGCAGTACTTC. This translates into CASSLIYGAYEQYF.